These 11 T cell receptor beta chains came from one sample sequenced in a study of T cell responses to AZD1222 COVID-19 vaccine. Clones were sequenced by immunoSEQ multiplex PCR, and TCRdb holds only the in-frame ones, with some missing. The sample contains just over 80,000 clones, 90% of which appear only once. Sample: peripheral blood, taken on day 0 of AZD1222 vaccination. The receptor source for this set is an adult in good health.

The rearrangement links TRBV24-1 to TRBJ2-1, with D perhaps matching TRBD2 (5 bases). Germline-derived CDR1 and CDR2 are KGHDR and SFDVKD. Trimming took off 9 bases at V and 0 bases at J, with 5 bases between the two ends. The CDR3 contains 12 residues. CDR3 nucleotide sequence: TGTGCCACCGAGGGCTCCTACAATGAGCAGTTCTTC. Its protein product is CATEGSYNEQFF.

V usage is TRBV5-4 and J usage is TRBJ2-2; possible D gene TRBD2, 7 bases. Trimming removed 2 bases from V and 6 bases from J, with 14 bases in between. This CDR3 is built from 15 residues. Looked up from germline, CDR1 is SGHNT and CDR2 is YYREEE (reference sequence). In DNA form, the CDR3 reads TGTGCCAGCAGCTTTGGGGGGGCGATTCCCGGGGAGCTGTTTTTT. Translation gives CASSFGGAIPGELFF.

CDR3 sequence (DNA): TGTGCCAGCTCACCACCGGGCGACTACGAGCAGTACTTC. It is translated as CASSPPGDYEQYF. This rearrangement joins TRBV18 to TRBJ2-7; D is unresolved. The V gene lost 0 bases and the J gene lost 3 bases, with 6 bases spanning the gap. The CDR3 sequence is 13 residues long. Germline CDR1 reads KGHSH; CDR2 reads LQKENI.

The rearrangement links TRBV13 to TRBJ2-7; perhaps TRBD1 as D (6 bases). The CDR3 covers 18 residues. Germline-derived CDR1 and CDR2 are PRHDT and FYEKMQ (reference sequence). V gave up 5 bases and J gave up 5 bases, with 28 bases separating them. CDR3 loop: CASSHLMTGPRSIDEQYF. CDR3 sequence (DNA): TGTGCCAGCAGCCACTTGATGACAGGCCCACGGAGTATTGACGAGCAGTACTTC.

The CDR3 DNA reads TGTGCCAGTAAGACAGGGGGCGGTTACATGAACACTGAAGCTTTCTTT. It is translated as CASKTGGGYMNTEAFF. This sequence joins TRBV19 and TRBJ1-1; 10 bases match TRBD1. The V gene's germline CDR1 is LNHDA and CDR2 SQIVND (reference sequence). The CDR3 length is 16 residues. V dropped 7 bases and J dropped 0; count of bases not matched to a gene: 8. The full variable domain, completed using reference TRBV19 and TRBJ1-1, is DGGITQSPKYLFRKEGQNVTLSCEQNLNHDAMYWYRQDPGQGLRLIYYSQIVNDFQKGDIAEGYSVSREKKESFPLTVTSAQKNPTAFYLCASKTGGGYMNTEAFFGQGTRLTVV.

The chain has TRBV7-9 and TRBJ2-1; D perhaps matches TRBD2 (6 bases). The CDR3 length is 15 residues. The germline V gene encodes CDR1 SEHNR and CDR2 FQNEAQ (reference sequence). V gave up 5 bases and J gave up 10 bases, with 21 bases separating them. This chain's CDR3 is CASSPPGGVKNEQFF. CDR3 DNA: TGTGCCAGCAGCCCGCCCGGCGGGGTAAAAAACGAGCAGTTCTTC.

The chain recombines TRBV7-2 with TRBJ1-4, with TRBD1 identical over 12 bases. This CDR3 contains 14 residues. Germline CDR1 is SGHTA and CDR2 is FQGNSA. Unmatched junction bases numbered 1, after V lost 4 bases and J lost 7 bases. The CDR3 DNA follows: TGTGCCAGCAGCTGGGACAGGGGGCTTGAAAAACTGTTTTTT. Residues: CASSWDRGLEKLFF.

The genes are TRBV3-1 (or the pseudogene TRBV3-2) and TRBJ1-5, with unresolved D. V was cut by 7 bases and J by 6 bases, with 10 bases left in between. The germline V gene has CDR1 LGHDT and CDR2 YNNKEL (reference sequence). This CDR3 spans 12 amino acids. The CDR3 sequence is CASIPGSQPQHF. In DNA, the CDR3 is TGTGCCAGCATCCCCGGGAGTCAGCCCCAGCATTTT.

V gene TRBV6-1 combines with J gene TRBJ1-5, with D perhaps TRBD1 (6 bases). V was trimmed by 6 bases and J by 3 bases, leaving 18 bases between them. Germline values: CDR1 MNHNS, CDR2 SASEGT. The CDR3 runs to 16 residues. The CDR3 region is CASREPDRRANQPQHF. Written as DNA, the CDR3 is TGTGCCAGCAGAGAACCAGACAGGAGGGCCAATCAGCCCCAGCATTTT.

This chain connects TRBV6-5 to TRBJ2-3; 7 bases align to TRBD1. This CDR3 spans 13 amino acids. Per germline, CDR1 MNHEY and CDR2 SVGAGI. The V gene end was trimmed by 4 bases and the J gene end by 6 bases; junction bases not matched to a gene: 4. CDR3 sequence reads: CASSLTGEDTQYF. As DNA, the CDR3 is TGTGCCAGCAGTTTAACAGGGGAGGATACGCAGTATTTT.

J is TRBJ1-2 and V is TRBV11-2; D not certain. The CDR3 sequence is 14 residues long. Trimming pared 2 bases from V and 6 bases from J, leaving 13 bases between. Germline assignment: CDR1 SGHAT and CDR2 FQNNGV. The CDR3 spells CASSLSRLGDGYTF. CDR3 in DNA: TGTGCCAGCAGCTTATCGCGACTCGGGGATGGCTACACCTTC.